Following are 17 T cell receptor beta chains from one sample sequenced in a study of identifying expanded T cells in peripheral blood. Assay: immunoSEQ multiplex PCR; the TCRdb copy retains only in-frame clones and omits some. The table includes approximately 140,000 clones, approximately 86% detected once. Specimen: blood. These TCRs come from a person between 18 and 75 years old in good health.

The genes are TRBV4-1 and TRBJ1-4; D is unclear. With 3 bases removed from V and 0 bases from J, the gap between germline ends came to 8 bases. CDR1 and CDR2 from the germline V gene are MGHRA and YSYEKL. The CDR3 runs 15 residues. For the CDR3, the DNA is TGCGCCAGCAGCCAGGAATCCGCAACTAATGAAAAACTGTTTTTT. Translated: CASSQESATNEKLFF.

This chain links TRBV18 with TRBJ2-5; D not certain. V was shortened by 3 bases and J by 1 base, with 9 bases between the two germline ends. The V gene's germline CDR1 is KGHSH and CDR2 LQKENI. CDR3 length: 14 amino acids. The CDR3 reads CASSPSWGQETQYF. For the CDR3, the DNA is TGTGCCAGCTCACCCTCGTGGGGCCAAGAGACCCAGTACTTC.

The chain combines TRBV2 with TRBJ2-7; TRBD1 matches at 7 bases. This CDR3 comprises 14 residues. Trimming at V came to 6 bases and at J to 0 bases, leaving 5 bases not matched to a gene. Germline V gene data show CDR1 as SNHLY and CDR2 as FYNNEI. CDR3 amino acids: CASRTGTDSYEQYF. The DNA for the CDR3 is TGTGCCAGCAGGACCGGGACAGACTCCTACGAGCAGTACTTC.

The CDR3 coding sequence is TGTGCCTGGAGTTTGGGGGGGGGAACGGAGCAGTACTTC. This encodes CAWSLGGGTEQYF. J is TRBJ2-7 and V is TRBV30; TRBD2 aligns across 7 bases. V gave up 2 bases and J gave up 7 bases; unmatched junction bases: 8. Germline V lookup: CDR1 GTSNPN, CDR2 SVGIG (reference sequence). The CDR3 runs 13 residues.

This clone has more than one count but fewer than ten. The chain uses TRBV30 and TRBJ1-4, with D possibly matching TRBD1 (5 bases). This CDR3 has 14 residues. Germline V gene data show CDR1 as GTSNPN and CDR2 as SVGIG (reference sequence). V lost 2 bases, J lost 3 bases, and 10 bases lay in between. CDR3 nucleotides: TGTGCCTGGAGTAAGGGGATCGCTAATGAAAAACTGTTTTTT. It codes for CAWSKGIANEKLFF.

The J gene is TRBJ2-7, the V gene TRBV19, with D possibly TRBD1 on 5 matching bases. V was cut by 4 bases and J by 2 bases, with 15 bases left in between. Germline V CDR1 and CDR2: LNHDA, SQIVND (reference sequence). CDR3 length: 15 amino acids. This CDR3 is CASSRGQGLPYEQYF. CDR3 nucleotides: TGTGCCAGTAGTAGAGGACAAGGTCTTCCCTACGAGCAGTACTTC.

The rearrangement links TRBV5-6 to TRBJ1-5, with a weak D call TRBD1 (6 bases). Germline CDR1 and CDR2: SGHDT and YYEEEE. The CDR3 is 14 residues long. V gave up 4 bases and J gave up 6 bases, with 14 bases separating them. CDR3 in DNA: TGTGCCAGCAGCCCTAAGGACAGAACTCAGCCCCAGCATTTT. It translates to CASSPKDRTQPQHF.

The V gene is TRBV6-6, the J gene TRBJ2-2, with D unclear. The CDR3 has 16 amino acids. Germline lookup yields CDR1 MNHNY and CDR2 SVGAGI (reference sequence). Trimming stripped 5 bases from V and 1 base from J, with 14 bases between. CDR3 loop: CASSKSSTGNTGELFF. CDR3 coding DNA: TGTGCCAGCAGTAAGTCCTCGACGGGGAACACCGGGGAGCTGTTTTTT.

This clone came up once. This chain joins TRBV2 and TRBJ2-5; 7 bases are a match to TRBD1. Germline loops: CDR1 SNHLY, CDR2 FYNNEI. This CDR3 has 14 residues. V lost 4 bases to trimming and J lost 0 bases; unmatched junction nucleotides: 2. The CDR3 DNA reads as TGTGCCAGCAGTGTCGACAGGGACCAAGAGACCCAGTACTTC. It codes for CASSVDRDQETQYF.

This rearrangement joins TRBV7-2 to TRBJ1-1, with TRBD1 matching 9 bases. Germline V CDR1 and CDR2: SGHTA, FQGNSA. This CDR3 has 16 residues. J was trimmed by 4 bases and V by 6 bases; bases with no gene match: 12. CDR3 DNA: TGTGCCAGCAGGCCGAACAGGGGGCGGTGGAGCACTGAAGCTTTCTTT. It codes for CASRPNRGRWSTEAFF.

The chain recombines TRBV28 with TRBJ2-5; maybe TRBD2 (6 bases). Germline CDR1 MDHEN, CDR2 SYDVKM. The CDR3 runs 13 residues. Trimming pared 8 bases from V and 1 base from J, leaving 11 bases between. The CDR3 DNA reads TGTGCCAGCCTTCGGAGGGGCCAAGAGACCCAGTACTTC. Amino acid sequence: CASLRRGQETQYF. Complete variable domain (other parts from reference TRBV28 and TRBJ2-5): DVKVTQSSRYLVKRTGEKVFLECVQDMDHENMFWYRQDPGLGLRLIYFSYDVKMKEKGDIPEGYSVSREKKERFSLILESASTNQTSMYLCASLRRGQETQYFGPGTRLLVL.

CDR3 in DNA: TGTGCCAGCTCACTGGGACAGGGTTTAATCGACACTGAAGCTTTCTTT. Translation gives CASSLGQGLIDTEAFF. This chain connects TRBV18 to TRBJ1-1, with 9 bases matching TRBD1. This CDR3 has 16 residues. From germline, CDR1 is KGHSH and CDR2 LQKENI. Losses at the gene ends were 4 bases for V and 3 bases for J; bases not matched to a gene: 9.

CDR3 nucleotides: TGTGCCAGCAGCTTAGAGGTATCGGGCACAGATACGCAGTATTTT. This sequence encodes CASSLEVSGTDTQYF. The V and J genes are TRBV7-6 and TRBJ2-3; D call uncertain. Deletions cut 1 base from V and 1 base from J, with 9 bases between. The CDR3 length is 15 residues. Germline-derived CDR1 and CDR2 are SGHVS and FNYEAQ.

The chain links TRBV13 to TRBJ2-3; the match to TRBD2 covers 10 bases. This CDR3 region has 16 residues. The junction had 4 bases not matched to a gene; V was cut back by 2 bases and J by 2 bases. The V gene's germline CDR1 is PRHDT and CDR2 FYEKMQ (reference sequence). CDR3 nucleotides: TGTGCCAGCAGCTTAACTAGCGGGGCCCTCACAGATACGCAGTATTTT. Encoded protein: CASSLTSGALTDTQYF.

This clone was observed a handful of times. The chain combines TRBV7-8 with TRBJ2-5, with 8 bases lining up with TRBD1. The CDR3 runs to 18 residues. Trimming took 5 bases from V and 3 from J; bases not matched to a gene: 17. Germline CDR1 is SGHVS and CDR2 is FQNEAQ. DNA of the CDR3: TGTGCCAGCAGCCCAGCGGCCAGGGGGCAAAGTGGGAAAGAGACCCAGTACTTC. Protein product: CASSPAARGQSGKETQYF.

The gene calls are TRBV19 and TRBJ2-1; TRBD2 aligns across 8 bases. Losses at the gene ends were 5 bases for V and 12 bases for J; bases not matched to a gene: 15. Germline CDR1 reads LNHDA; CDR2 reads SQIVND (reference sequence). The CDR3 runs to 15 residues. The CDR3 loop is CASSAASGLVAGQFF. In nucleotides, the CDR3 is TGTGCCAGTAGTGCAGCTAGCGGGCTGGTTGCGGGGCAGTTCTTC.

The chain joins TRBV5-1 to TRBJ2-5; D tentatively reads TRBD1 or TRBD2 (5 bases each). V lost 0 bases and J 4 bases, leaving 13 bases between the germline ends. CDR1 is SGHRS, CDR2 YFSETQ, per germline. The CDR3 contains 15 residues. CDR3: CASSLAGQGPETQYF. The CDR3 region has the DNA TGCGCCAGCAGCTTGGCCGGTCAGGGACCAGAGACCCAGTACTTC.